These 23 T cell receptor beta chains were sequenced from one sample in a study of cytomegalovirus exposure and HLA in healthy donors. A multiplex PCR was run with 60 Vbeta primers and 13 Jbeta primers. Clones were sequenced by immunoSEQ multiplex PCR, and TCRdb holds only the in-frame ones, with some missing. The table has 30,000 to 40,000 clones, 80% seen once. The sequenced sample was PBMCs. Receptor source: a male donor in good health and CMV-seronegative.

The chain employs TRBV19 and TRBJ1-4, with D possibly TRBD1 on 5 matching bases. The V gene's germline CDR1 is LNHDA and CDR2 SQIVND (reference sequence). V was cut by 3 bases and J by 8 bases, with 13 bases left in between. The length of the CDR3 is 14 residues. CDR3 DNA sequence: TGTGCCAGTAGTATGCAAGGGGTAACGGAAAAACTGTTTTTT. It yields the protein CASSMQGVTEKLFF.

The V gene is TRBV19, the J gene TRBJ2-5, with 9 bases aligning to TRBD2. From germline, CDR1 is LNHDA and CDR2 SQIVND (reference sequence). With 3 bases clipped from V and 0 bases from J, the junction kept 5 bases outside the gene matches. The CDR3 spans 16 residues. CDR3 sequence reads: CASSILSSGNQETQYF. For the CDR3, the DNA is TGTGCCAGTAGTATTCTCTCTAGCGGGAACCAAGAGACCCAGTACTTC.

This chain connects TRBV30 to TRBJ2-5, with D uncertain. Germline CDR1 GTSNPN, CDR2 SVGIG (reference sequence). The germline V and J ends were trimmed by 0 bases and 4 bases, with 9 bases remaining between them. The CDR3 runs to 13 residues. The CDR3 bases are TGTGCCTGGAGTGTCGAGGATCCAGAGACCCAGTACTTC. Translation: CAWSVEDPETQYF. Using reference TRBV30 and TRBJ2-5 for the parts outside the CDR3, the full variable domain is SQTIHQWPATLVQPVGSPLSLECTVEGTSNPNLYWYRQAAGRGLQLLFYSVGIGQISSEVPQNLSASRPQDRQFILSSKKLLLSDSGFYLCAWSVEDPETQYFGPGTRLLVL.

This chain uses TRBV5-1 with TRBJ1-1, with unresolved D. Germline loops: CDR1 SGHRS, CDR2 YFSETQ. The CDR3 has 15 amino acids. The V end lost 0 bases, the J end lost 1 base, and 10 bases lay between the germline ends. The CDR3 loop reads CASSLEEAGNTEAFF. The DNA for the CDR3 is TGCGCCAGCAGCTTGGAGGAGGCGGGGAACACTGAAGCTTTCTTT.

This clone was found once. Written as DNA, the CDR3 is TGTGCCAGCAGTTTAGCACCGAGCTCCTACAATGAGCAGTTCTTC. Its protein is CASSLAPSSYNEQFF. This sequence joins TRBV28 and TRBJ2-1, with no clear D. Germline CDR1 and CDR2: MDHEN and SYDVKM. Trimming took 2 bases from V and 0 from J, leaving 8 bases between them. The CDR3 sequence is 15 residues long.

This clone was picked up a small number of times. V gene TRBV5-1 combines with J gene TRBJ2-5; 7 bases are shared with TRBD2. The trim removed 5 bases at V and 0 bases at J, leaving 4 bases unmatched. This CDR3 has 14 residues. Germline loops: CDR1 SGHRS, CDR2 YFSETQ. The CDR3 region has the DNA TGCGCCAGCAGTCCGCGGGGGTACCAAGAGACCCAGTACTTC. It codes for CASSPRGYQETQYF.

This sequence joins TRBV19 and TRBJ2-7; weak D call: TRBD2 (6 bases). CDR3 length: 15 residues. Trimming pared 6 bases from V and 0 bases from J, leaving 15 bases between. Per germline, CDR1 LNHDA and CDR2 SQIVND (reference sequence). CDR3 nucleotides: TGTGCCAGTAGCCGAGCGGGCTCGACCTCCTACGAGCAGTACTTC. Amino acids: CASSRAGSTSYEQYF.

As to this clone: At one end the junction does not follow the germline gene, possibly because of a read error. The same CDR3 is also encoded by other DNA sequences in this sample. Here the CDR3 reads CASSPGTAQETQYF. CDR3 coding DNA: TGCGCCAGCAGCCCTGGGACAGCTCAAGAGACTCAGTACTTC. V usage is TRBV5-1 and J usage is TRBJ2-5; TRBD1 matches at 7 bases. This CDR3 spans 14 amino acids. Germline values: CDR1 SGHRS, CDR2 YFSETQ. Together with reference TRBV5-1 and TRBJ2-5, the CDR3 gives the full variable domain: KAGVTQTPRYLIKTRGQQVTLSCSPISGHRSVSWYQQTPGQGLQFLFEYFSETQRNKGNFPGRFSGRQFSNSRSEMNVSTLELGDSALYLCASSPGTAQETQYFGPGTRLLVL.

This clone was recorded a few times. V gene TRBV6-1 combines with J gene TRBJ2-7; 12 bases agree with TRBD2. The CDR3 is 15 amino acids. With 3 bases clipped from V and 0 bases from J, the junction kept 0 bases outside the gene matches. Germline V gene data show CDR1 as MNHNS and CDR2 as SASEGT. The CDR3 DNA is TGTGCCAGCAGTGAGGGACTAGCGGGCTCCTACGAGCAGTACTTC. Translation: CASSEGLAGSYEQYF.

Here the CDR3 reads CAATSRLNTEAFF. CDR3 nucleotide sequence: TGTGCCGCAACTTCCAGGCTGAACACTGAAGCTTTCTTT. The V call is TRBV7-8, the J call TRBJ1-1, with D unclear. The CDR3 is made up of 13 amino acids. The ends were cut back, 11 bases at V and 0 bases at J, with 13 bases in the middle. The germline V gene encodes CDR1 SGHVS and CDR2 FQNEAQ.

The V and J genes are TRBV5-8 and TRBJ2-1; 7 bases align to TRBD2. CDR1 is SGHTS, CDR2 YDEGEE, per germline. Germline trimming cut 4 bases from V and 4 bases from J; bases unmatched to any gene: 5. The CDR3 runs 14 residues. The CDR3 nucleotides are TGTGCCAGCAGCCACGGGGGGATTTACAATGAGCAGTTCTTC. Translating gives CASSHGGIYNEQFF.

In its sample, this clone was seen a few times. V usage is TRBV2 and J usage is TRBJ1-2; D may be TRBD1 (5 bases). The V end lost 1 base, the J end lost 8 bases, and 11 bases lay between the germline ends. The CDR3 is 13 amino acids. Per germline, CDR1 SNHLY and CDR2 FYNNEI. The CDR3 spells CASSEVPGQGYTF. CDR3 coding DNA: TGTGCCAGCAGTGAAGTCCCAGGGCAGGGCTACACCTTC.

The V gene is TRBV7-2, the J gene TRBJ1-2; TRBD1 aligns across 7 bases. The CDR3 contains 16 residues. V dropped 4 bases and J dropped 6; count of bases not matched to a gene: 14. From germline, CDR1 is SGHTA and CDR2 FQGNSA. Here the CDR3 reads CASSSQTTGAENGYTF. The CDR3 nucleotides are TGTGCCAGCAGCTCGCAAACTACAGGGGCCGAGAATGGCTACACCTTC.

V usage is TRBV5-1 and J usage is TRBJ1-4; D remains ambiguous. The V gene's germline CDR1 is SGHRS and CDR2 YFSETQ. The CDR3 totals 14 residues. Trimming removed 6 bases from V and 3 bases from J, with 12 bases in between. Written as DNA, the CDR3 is TGCGCCAGCACCCCGGGCGGGCCTAATGAAAAACTGTTTTTT. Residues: CASTPGGPNEKLFF.

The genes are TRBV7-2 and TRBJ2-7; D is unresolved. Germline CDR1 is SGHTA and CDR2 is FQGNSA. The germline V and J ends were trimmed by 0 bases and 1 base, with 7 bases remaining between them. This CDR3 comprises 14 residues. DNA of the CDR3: TGTGCCAGCAGCTTAGCGCCCGGGTCCTACGAGCAGTACTTC. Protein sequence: CASSLAPGSYEQYF.

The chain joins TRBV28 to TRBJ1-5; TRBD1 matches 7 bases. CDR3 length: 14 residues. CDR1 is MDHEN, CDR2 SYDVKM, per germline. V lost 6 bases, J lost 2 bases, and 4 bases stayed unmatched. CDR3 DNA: TGTGCCAGCAGGGGTGGGACAGGCAATCAGCCCCAGCATTTT. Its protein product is CASRGGTGNQPQHF.

The CDR3 nucleotides are TGTGCCAGCAGCAGGGAAGAGAATTCACCCCTCCACTTT. Its translation: CASSREENSPLHF. The rearrangement links TRBV25-1 to TRBJ1-6; TRBD1 is a possible D gene (5 bases). Germline V gives CDR1 MGHDK, CDR2 SYGVNS. This CDR3 contains 13 residues. V was trimmed by 6 bases and J by 7 bases, leaving 10 bases between them.

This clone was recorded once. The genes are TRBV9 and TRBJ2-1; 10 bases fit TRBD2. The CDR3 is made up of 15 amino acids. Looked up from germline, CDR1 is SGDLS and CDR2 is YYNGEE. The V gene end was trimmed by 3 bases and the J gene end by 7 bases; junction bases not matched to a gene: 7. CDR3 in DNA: TGTGCCAGCAGCGCCGGGACTAGCGAGGGGAATGAGCAGTTCTTC. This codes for CASSAGTSEGNEQFF.

This chain's CDR3 is CASSDGKGSGYSNQPQHF. The CDR3 DNA follows: TGTGCCAGCAGTGACGGCAAGGGGTCGGGCTATAGCAATCAGCCCCAGCATTTT. V is TRBV6-4 and J is TRBJ1-5; TRBD1 is a possible D gene (5 bases). CDR1 is MRHNA and CDR2 is SNTAGT in the germline V gene. CDR3 size: 18 residues. Trimming removed 2 bases from V and 0 bases from J, with 17 bases in between.

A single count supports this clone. The CDR3 DNA sequence: TGCGCCAGCAGCTTGGTCGGCAGGGAGGCGGGAACTGAAGCTTTCTTT. Its translation: CASSLVGREAGTEAFF. This rearrangement joins TRBV5-1 to TRBJ1-1; tentatively, D is TRBD1 (5 bases). Germline-derived CDR1 and CDR2 are SGHRS and YFSETQ. This CDR3 is 16 amino acids long. V lost 0 bases and J lost 5, with 17 bases in between.

In DNA form, the CDR3 reads TGTGCCTGGAGAGAGGGACAGGGGATAGACGAGCAGTACTTC. Its translation is CAWREGQGIDEQYF. The rearrangement uses TRBV30 and TRBJ2-7; 10 nucleotides agree with TRBD1. This CDR3 region has 14 residues. CDR1 is GTSNPN, CDR2 SVGIG, per germline (reference sequence). V gave up 3 bases and J gave up 5 bases; unmatched junction bases: 7.

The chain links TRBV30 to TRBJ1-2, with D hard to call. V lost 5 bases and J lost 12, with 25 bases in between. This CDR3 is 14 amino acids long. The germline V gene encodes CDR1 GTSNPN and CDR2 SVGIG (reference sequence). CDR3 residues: CAWQPGMTVGRNTF. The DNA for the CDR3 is TGTGCCTGGCAACCGGGGATGACGGTCGGACGCAACACCTTC. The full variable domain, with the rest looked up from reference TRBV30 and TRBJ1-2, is SQTIHQWPATLVQPVGSPLSLECTVEGTSNPNLYWYRQAAGRGLQLLFYSVGIGQISSEVPQNLSASRPQDRQFILSSKKLLLSDSGFYLCAWQPGMTVGRNTFGSGTRLTVV.

DNA for the CDR3: TGCGCCAGCACCGAAGTAACAGGGTCTAGGAATTCACCCCTCCACTTT. Translation: CASTEVTGSRNSPLHF. The chain uses TRBV5-1 and TRBJ1-6; the D gene is possibly TRBD1 (6 bases). This CDR3 is built from 16 residues. V was shortened by 6 bases and J by 7 bases, with 20 bases between the two germline ends. Germline V gives CDR1 SGHRS, CDR2 YFSETQ.